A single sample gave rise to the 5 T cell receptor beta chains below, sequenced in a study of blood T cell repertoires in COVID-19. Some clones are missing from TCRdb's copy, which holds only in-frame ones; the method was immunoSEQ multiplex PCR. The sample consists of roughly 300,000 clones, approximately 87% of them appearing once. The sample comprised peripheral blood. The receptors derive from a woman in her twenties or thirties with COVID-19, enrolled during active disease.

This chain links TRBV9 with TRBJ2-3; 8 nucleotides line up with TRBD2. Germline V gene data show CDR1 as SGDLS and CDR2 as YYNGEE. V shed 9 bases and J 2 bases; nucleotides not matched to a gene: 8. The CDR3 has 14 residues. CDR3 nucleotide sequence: TGTGCCACCCAAGCGGGGGCCCACACAGATACGCAGTATTTT. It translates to CATQAGAHTDTQYF.

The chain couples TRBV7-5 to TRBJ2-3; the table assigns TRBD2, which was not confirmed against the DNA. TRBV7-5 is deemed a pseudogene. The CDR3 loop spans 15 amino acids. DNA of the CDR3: TGTGTCAGAAGCCCTAGCGGGGGGGCCCCAGATACGCAGTATTTT. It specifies CVRSPSGGAPDTQYF.

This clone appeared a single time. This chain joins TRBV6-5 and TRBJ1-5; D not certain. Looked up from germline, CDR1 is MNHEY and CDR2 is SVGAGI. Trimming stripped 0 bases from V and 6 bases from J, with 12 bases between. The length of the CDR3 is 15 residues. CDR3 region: CASSYSRGTGQPQHF. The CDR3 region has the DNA TGTGCCAGCAGTTACTCACGAGGTACCGGTCAGCCCCAGCATTTT.

The CDR3 DNA reads as TGTGCCAGTAGTAAACCAGGGACTAACTATGGCTACACCTTC. Protein product: CASSKPGTNYGYTF. The rearrangement links TRBV19 to TRBJ1-2; D may be TRBD1 (5 bases). Germline V gene sequence: CDR1 LNHDA, CDR2 SQIVND (reference sequence). V was shortened by 4 bases and J by 0 bases, with 9 bases between the two germline ends. The CDR3 contains 14 residues.

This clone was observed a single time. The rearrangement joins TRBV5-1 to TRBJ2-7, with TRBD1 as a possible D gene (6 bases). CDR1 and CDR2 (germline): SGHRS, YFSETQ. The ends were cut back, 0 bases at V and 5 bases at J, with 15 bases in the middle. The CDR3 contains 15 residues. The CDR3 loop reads CASSLASGTRNEQYF. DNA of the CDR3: TGCGCCAGCAGCTTGGCCTCGGGGACAAGAAACGAGCAGTACTTC.